What follows are 19 T cell receptor beta chains derived from one specimen sequenced in a study of CD8+CD57+ T cells in acquired aplastic anemia. Genomic DNA acted as the template from which TCR beta VDJ combination and CDR3 sequence profiling were carried out. MiXCR, run by TCRdb on the reads, gives a single entry per CDR3 protein. Here the sample spans around 230,000 distinct CDR3 sequences, over 60% being singletons. Sequencing was done on a sample of sorted CD4+, CD8+, or CD8+CD57+ T cells (not recorded which) from PBMCs. Receptors originate from a human donor in good health.

The chain employs TRBV7-8 and TRBJ2-2; D remains unclear. The CDR3 contains 15 residues. In germline, CDR1 is SGHVS, CDR2 FQNEAQ. V lost 5 bases to trimming and J lost 0 bases, with 10 bases between them. The CDR3: CASSPRVANTGELFF. DNA for the CDR3: TGTGCCAGCAGCCCTAGGGTCGCGAACACCGGGGAGCTGTTTTTT.

This clonotype was found many times. V is TRBV6-4 and J is TRBJ2-3, with D possibly being TRBD1 or TRBD2 (5 bases each). V was cut by 4 bases and J by 3 bases, with 8 bases left in between. CDR1 MRHNA and CDR2 SNTAGT come from the germline V gene. CDR3 length: 13 residues. CDR3 nucleotides: TGTGCCAGCAGTGTGGGGGAGACAGATACGCAGTATTTT. Protein product: CASSVGETDTQYF.

The chain has TRBV7-9 and TRBJ2-1; D gene unclear. From germline, CDR1 is SEHNR and CDR2 FQNEAQ (reference sequence). Between the trimmed V and J ends, which lost 4 bases and 5 bases, there was a span of 9 bases. The CDR3 spans 13 residues. CDR3 region: CASSWQADNEQFF. CDR3 sequence (DNA): TGTGCCAGCAGCTGGCAGGCCGACAATGAGCAGTTCTTC.

The rearrangement links TRBV7-8 to TRBJ1-1; D is unclear. CDR3 size: 13 residues. The V gene's germline CDR1 is SGHVS and CDR2 FQNEAQ. Trimming removed 3 bases from V and 4 bases from J, with 9 bases in between. The CDR3 region has the DNA TGTGCCAGCAGCTTCCTGGAGGGCACTGAAGCTTTCTTT. Translating gives CASSFLEGTEAFF.

This clonotype came up a few times. The chain uses TRBV2 and TRBJ2-7; no definite D call. The length of the CDR3 is 13 residues. The germline CDR1 and CDR2 sequences are SNHLY and FYNNEI. With 3 bases removed from V and 3 bases from J, the gap between germline ends came to 9 bases. The CDR3 is CASSEADRYEQYF. Here the CDR3 DNA reads TGTGCCAGCAGTGAGGCAGATCGCTACGAGCAGTACTTC.

The table lists this clonotype with many counts. V is TRBV7-9 and J is TRBJ2-7; D possibly corresponds to TRBD2 (5 bases). Germline CDR1 and CDR2: SEHNR and FQNEAQ (reference sequence). The V end was cut by 8 bases, the J end by 3 bases, with 14 bases between. This CDR3 region has 13 residues. DNA of the CDR3: TGTGCCAGCGACCAGGAGGACCTCTACGAGCAGTACTTC. It yields the protein CASDQEDLYEQYF.

This clonotype was seen many times. This chain uses TRBV6-1 with TRBJ2-2, with TRBD1 identical over 10 bases. This CDR3 comprises 14 residues. Unmatched junction bases numbered 3, after V lost 8 bases and J lost 3 bases. Germline values: CDR1 MNHNS, CDR2 SASEGT. CDR3 DNA: TGTGCCAGCTCCGGGACAGGGGACACCGGGGAGCTGTTTTTT. Translating gives CASSGTGDTGELFF.

This clonotype appeared a few times. The chain has TRBV20-1 and TRBJ2-7; 10 positions agree with TRBD2. With V trimmed by 6 bases and J by 6 bases, 8 bases remained unmatched. The CDR3 runs to 13 residues. The V gene's germline CDR1 is DFQATT and CDR2 SNEGSKA (reference sequence). The CDR3 DNA sequence: TGCAGTGCGCCCCTAGCGGGAGAAGGCGAGCAGTACTTC. This translates into CSAPLAGEGEQYF.

The chain is built from TRBV2 and TRBJ2-7; D possibly corresponds to TRBD1 (7 bases). Germline V gene lookup returns CDR1 SNHLY and CDR2 FYNNEI. The CDR3 covers 14 residues. Trimming shortened V by 2 bases and J by 2 bases, and 10 bases separated the two germline ends. The CDR3 DNA is TGTGCCAGCAGTGAACAGGGGGGCACCTACGAGCAGTACTTC. Protein sequence: CASSEQGGTYEQYF.

This clonotype was seen ten or more times. The rearrangement uses TRBV3-1 and TRBJ2-2; D unresolved. The V end was cut by 0 bases, the J end by 6 bases, with 11 bases between. Germline V lookup: CDR1 LGHDT, CDR2 YNNKEL (reference sequence). The CDR3 runs 15 residues. The CDR3 is CASSQDAFPPGELFF. Here the CDR3 DNA reads TGTGCCAGCAGCCAAGACGCGTTTCCCCCCGGGGAGCTGTTTTTT.

The chain has TRBV19 and TRBJ2-5; 8 positions agree with TRBD2. CDR1 and CDR2 (germline): LNHDA, SQIVND (reference sequence). V was pared by 4 bases and J by 5 bases, with 9 bases of the junction left unmatched. This CDR3 contains 15 residues. In DNA, the CDR3 is TGTGCCAGTAGTAACAGCGGGAGCGCCGGGGAGACCCAGTACTTC. Translation gives CASSNSGSAGETQYF.

The V call is TRBV20-1, the J call TRBJ2-5, with D hard to call. V was pared by 6 bases and J by 5 bases, with 13 bases between. The V gene's germline CDR1 is DFQATT and CDR2 SNEGSKA (reference sequence). The CDR3 totals 12 residues. The CDR3 coding sequence is TGCAGTGCGGCGGACCAGCTGGAGACCCAGTACTTC. It yields the protein CSAADQLETQYF.

The count of this clonotype is one. The genes are TRBV12-3 or TRBV12-4 and TRBJ1-5; D is uncertain. The CDR3 is made up of 16 amino acids. V lost 5 bases and J lost 1, with 15 bases in between. CDR3 sequence reads: CASSADDGGSNQPQHF. CDR3 in DNA: TGTGCCAGCAGTGCCGATGACGGAGGCAGCAATCAGCCCCAGCATTTT.

This clonotype was seen repeatedly, ten times or more. The chain uses TRBV6-6 and TRBJ2-3; D is uncertain. V lost 4 bases, J lost 4 bases, and 6 bases lay in between. The CDR3 length is 12 residues. Germline lookup yields CDR1 MNHNY and CDR2 SVGAGI (reference sequence). CDR3 amino acids: CASSLMADTQYF. The CDR3 nucleotides are TGTGCCAGCAGTTTAATGGCAGATACGCAGTATTTT.

The rearrangement links TRBV24-1 to TRBJ2-2; D not certain. CDR3 size: 13 residues. Germline V lookup: CDR1 KGHDR, CDR2 SFDVKD. The germline V and J ends were trimmed by 4 bases and 3 bases, with 5 bases remaining between them. CDR3 in amino acids: CATSDWDTGELFF. The CDR3 nucleotides are TGTGCCACCAGTGACTGGGACACCGGGGAGCTGTTTTTT.

The J gene is TRBJ2-7, the V gene TRBV2; 9 bases agree with TRBD2. The germline V gene encodes CDR1 SNHLY and CDR2 FYNNEI. V dropped 5 bases and J dropped 1; count of bases not matched to a gene: 6. CDR3 length: 15 residues. The CDR3 bases are TGTGCCAGCAGTCTTAGCGGGAGTTGGTCCTACGAGCAGTACTTC. It specifies CASSLSGSWSYEQYF. The variable domain in full, completed from reference TRBV2 and TRBJ2-7, reads EPEVTQTPSHQVTQMGQEVILRCVPISNHLYFYWYRQILGQKVEFLVSFYNNEISEKSEIFDDQFSVERPDGSNFTLKIRSTKLEDSAMYFCASSLSGSWSYEQYFGPGTRLTVT.

This chain joins TRBV20-1 and TRBJ2-3; D might be TRBD2 (5 bases). Deletions cut 0 bases from V and 2 bases from J, with 12 bases between. Germline V lookup: CDR1 DFQATT, CDR2 SNEGSKA (reference sequence). This CDR3 is 15 amino acids long. CDR3 DNA sequence: TGCAGTGCTAGAGATGGGCGGGCGTCCACAGATACGCAGTATTTT. Translated, it gives CSARDGRASTDTQYF.

CDR3 in amino acids: CASSFIWDTGANVLTF. The DNA for the CDR3 is TGTGCCAGCAGCTTCATTTGGGACACTGGGGCCAACGTCCTGACTTTC. This sequence joins TRBV7-9 and TRBJ2-6; tentative D call: TRBD1 (6 bases). CDR1 SEHNR and CDR2 FQNEAQ come from the germline V gene (reference sequence). The CDR3 length is 16 residues. V gave up 3 bases and J gave up 2 bases, with 11 bases separating them.

As concerns this clonotype: Being one base from a much bigger clone, this may be a read error. This chain connects TRBV12-3 or TRBV12-4 to TRBJ1-1, with D hard to call. V dropped 7 bases and J dropped 4 bases, with 13 bases sitting between them. The CDR3 has 13 residues. CDR3 nucleotide sequence: TGTGCCAGCAAGGACCTTGGGTCCACTGAAGCTTTCTTT. It translates to CASKDLGSTEAFF.